A single sample gave rise to the 28 T cell receptor beta chains below, sequenced in a study of blood T cell repertoires in COVID-19. TCRdb's table, derived via immunoSEQ multiplex PCR, lists solely in-frame clones and lacks some. The sample shows 300,000 to 400,000 clones, over 70% of them seen only once. The sample taken for sequencing was peripheral blood. These receptors came from a woman aged 45-59 years with COVID-19, enrolled during active disease.

V usage is TRBV5-4 and J usage is TRBJ2-2; 7 nucleotides align to TRBD2. The V segment lost 3 bases and the J segment 2 bases; nucleotides outside the gene matches: 4. The germline CDR1 and CDR2 sequences are SGHNT and YYREEE (reference sequence). There are 15 residues in the CDR3. CDR3 in amino acids: CASSSSGINTGELFF. The DNA for the CDR3 is TGTGCCAGCAGCTCAAGCGGGATCAACACCGGGGAGCTGTTTTTT.

The V and J genes are TRBV21-1 and TRBJ2-7; the table's D call of TRBD1 was not tested on the DNA. TRBV21-1 is a pseudogene locus. The CDR3 consists of 17 residues. The CDR3 DNA reads TGTGCCAGCAGCAAAAAGCGGAATCGGACAGTTACCTACGAGCAGTACTTC. It encodes CASSKKRNRTVTYEQYF.

This chain uses TRBV6-5 with TRBJ2-4; D might be TRBD2 (8 bases). This CDR3 has 16 amino acids. V lost 2 bases to trimming and J lost 8 bases, with 19 bases between them. Germline V CDR1 and CDR2: MNHEY, SVGAGI. In nucleotides, the CDR3 is TGTGCCAGCAGTTACACGGGACAGTCGGGGGGGCACATTCAGTACTTC. Translated: CASSYTGQSGGHIQYF.

This rearrangement joins TRBV19 to TRBJ2-7; D gene uncertain. The CDR3 contains 15 residues. From germline, CDR1 is LNHDA and CDR2 SQIVND (reference sequence). V lost 4 bases, J lost 6 bases, and 19 bases lay in between. The CDR3 DNA sequence: TGTGCCAGTAGTACTCCTCGACACGGTAATACCGAGCAGTACTTC. Amino acid sequence: CASSTPRHGNTEQYF.

This chain joins TRBV4-1 and TRBJ1-2, with D hard to call. Looked up from germline, CDR1 is MGHRA and CDR2 is YSYEKL. The CDR3 is 14 amino acids. The V and J ends lost 3 bases and 8 bases respectively, with 16 bases between them. DNA of the CDR3: TGCGCCAGCAGCCATTTTTCAAGGACTAAGGGCTACACCTTC. Translating it yields CASSHFSRTKGYTF.

CDR3 residues: CASSSGYEKLFF. The DNA of the CDR3 is TGTGCCAGCAGTTCAGGATATGAAAAACTGTTTTTT. The rearrangement uses TRBV27 and TRBJ1-4, with D uncertain. Trimming left V 4 bases short and J 6 bases short, with 6 bases between. This CDR3 region has 12 residues. Germline CDR1 reads MNHEY; CDR2 reads SMNVEV (reference sequence).

This chain uses TRBV11-2 with TRBJ2-2, with D uncertain. Trimming took 8 bases from V and 6 from J, leaving 13 bases between them. The germline CDR1 and CDR2 sequences are SGHAT and FQNNGV. The CDR3 is 13 amino acids. CDR3 loop: CASYHESAGELFF. The CDR3 DNA reads as TGTGCCAGCTACCACGAGTCGGCCGGGGAGCTGTTTTTT.

J is TRBJ2-7 and V is TRBV12-5; 7 bases align to TRBD1. Looked up from germline, CDR1 is LGHNT and CDR2 is FRNRAP. The V and J ends lost 1 base and 0 bases, in that order; junction bases with no gene match: 3. The CDR3 totals 15 residues. The CDR3 nucleotides read TGTGCTAGTGGTTTGGCCCCAGGGGGCTCCTACGAGCAGTACTTC. This encodes CASGLAPGGSYEQYF.

The chain has TRBV6-5 and TRBJ2-1, with 7 bases identical to TRBD1. The germline CDR1 and CDR2 sequences are MNHEY and SVGAGI. The CDR3 has 13 amino acids. V gave up 8 bases and J gave up 4 bases; unmatched junction bases: 5. The CDR3, as DNA: TGTGCCAGCCGGGACAGCCTATACAATGAGCAGTTCTTC. Amino acid sequence: CASRDSLYNEQFF.

V and J are TRBV15 and TRBJ2-1; TRBD2 matches 7 bases. The J segment lost 13 bases and the V segment lost 1 base, leaving 7 bases of the junction unmatched. The germline CDR1 and CDR2 sequences are LNHNV and YYDKDF (reference sequence). The CDR3 loop spans 13 amino acids. CDR3 DNA sequence: TGTGCCACCAGCAGAGCAACCCTAGCGGAACAGTTCTTC. Its protein product is CATSRATLAEQFF.

This rearrangement joins TRBV7-9 to TRBJ2-6; 13 nucleotides align to TRBD2. This CDR3 comprises 17 residues. V lost 5 bases and J lost 3; bases outside the gene matches: 4. CDR1 is SEHNR, CDR2 FQNEAQ, per germline (reference sequence). CDR3 sequence (DNA): TGTGCCAGCAGCCCCGGACTAGCGGGAGTTGGGGCCAACGTCCTGACTTTC. Protein: CASSPGLAGVGANVLTF. The variable domain in full, with the rest retrieved from reference TRBV7-9 and TRBJ2-6, is DTGVSQNPRHKITKRGQNVTFRCDPISEHNRLYWYRQTLGQGPEFLTYFQNEAQLEKSRLLSDRFSAERPKGSFSTLEIQRTEQGDSAMYLCASSPGLAGVGANVLTFGAGSRLTVL.

This clone has a single count. The V gene is TRBV19, the J gene TRBJ2-7; D not certain. The CDR3 is 15 amino acids. Germline values: CDR1 LNHDA, CDR2 SQIVND (reference sequence). Trimming removed 3 bases from V and 2 bases from J, with 14 bases in between. CDR3 in amino acids: CASSIQVFSAYEQYF. The CDR3 nucleotides are TGTGCCAGTAGTATCCAGGTATTTTCGGCCTACGAGCAGTACTTC.

The J gene is TRBJ1-2, the V gene TRBV10-2; TRBD1 aligns across 7 bases. V trimming: 0 bases; J trimming: 8 bases; junction bases outside the gene matches: 9. The CDR3 loop spans 15 amino acids. Germline loops: CDR1 WSHSY, CDR2 SAAADI. CDR3 residues: CASSESTRGLGGYTF. In DNA, the CDR3 is TGCGCCAGCAGTGAGTCGACTAGGGGGCTTGGGGGCTACACCTTC.

The rearrangement joins TRBV11-2 to TRBJ2-3; 12 bases map to TRBD2. V lost 1 base, J lost 1 base, and 3 bases stayed unmatched. Germline CDR1 and CDR2: SGHAT and FQNNGV. This CDR3 has 17 amino acids. CDR3 loop: CASSLGTSGIGTDTQYF. CDR3 DNA sequence: TGTGCCAGCAGCTTAGGGACTAGCGGGATTGGCACAGATACGCAGTATTTT.

V gene TRBV5-1 combines with J gene TRBJ2-7, with 9 bases lining up with TRBD1. The germline V gene has CDR1 SGHRS and CDR2 YFSETQ. V lost 4 bases to trimming and J lost 4 bases; unmatched junction nucleotides: 6. The CDR3 consists of 14 residues. DNA of the CDR3: TGCGCCAGCAGCAAGGGACAGGGAGGATACGAGCAGTACTTC. Its protein product is CASSKGQGGYEQYF.

V and J are TRBV18 and TRBJ2-3; possibly TRBD1 for D (6 bases). The germline V and J ends were trimmed by 3 bases and 1 base, with 11 bases remaining between them. CDR3 size: 15 residues. Germline-derived CDR1 and CDR2 are KGHSH and LQKENI. CDR3 sequence (DNA): TGTGCCAGCTCACCCCGGGACACGCGCACAGATACGCAGTATTTT. This translates into CASSPRDTRTDTQYF.

This clone was counted a single time. This sequence joins TRBV14 and TRBJ2-1; 7 bases fit TRBD1. V lost 2 bases, J lost 12 bases, and 7 bases stayed unmatched. Per the germline V gene, CDR1 is SGHDN and CDR2 is FVKESK. This CDR3 has 13 residues. The CDR3 sequence: CASSQIGGPRQFF. The CDR3 DNA sequence: TGTGCCAGCAGCCAAATAGGGGGCCCGAGGCAGTTCTTC.

This clone has only a few counts. One end of the junction is discordant with germline, which a read error may explain. The J gene is TRBJ1-1, the V gene TRBV29-1; D call uncertain. This CDR3 has 13 amino acids. Per the germline V gene, CDR1 is SQVTM and CDR2 is ANQGSEA. The CDR3 sequence: CSVEEGANTEAFF. The CDR3 DNA reads TGCAGCGTAGAAGAGGGCGCGAACACTGAAGCTTTCTTT.

The chain employs TRBV7-2 and TRBJ2-7; maybe TRBD1 (6 bases). This CDR3 contains 15 residues. Germline V gene sequence: CDR1 SGHTA, CDR2 FQGNSA. Trimming pared 1 base from V and 5 bases from J, leaving 15 bases between. The CDR3 is CASSLGQGSYHEQYF. CDR3 bases: TGTGCCAGCAGCTTAGGGCAGGGGTCCTACCACGAGCAGTACTTC. Complete variable domain (other parts from reference TRBV7-2 and TRBJ2-7): GAGVSQSPSNKVTEKGKDVELRCDPISGHTALYWYRQSLGQGLEFLIYFQGNSAPDKSGLPSDRFSAERTGGSVSTLTIQRTQQEDSAVYLCASSLGQGSYHEQYFGPGTRLTVT.

The chain employs TRBV29-1 and TRBJ2-1; TRBD2 matches 12 bases. The CDR3 totals 17 residues. Germline-derived CDR1 and CDR2 are SQVTM and ANQGSEA. With V trimmed by 3 bases and J by 9 bases, 15 bases remained unmatched. The CDR3 bases are TGCAGCGTTGAGGGTCTAGCGGGAGGGCCCTCTTATGGTGAGCAGTTCTTC. Translated: CSVEGLAGGPSYGEQFF.

The rearrangement joins TRBV7-2 to TRBJ2-6; TRBD1 might be the D (5 bases). CDR3 size: 15 residues. Germline CDR1 reads SGHTA; CDR2 reads FQGNSA. The germline V and J ends were trimmed by 6 bases and 5 bases, with 14 bases remaining between them. CDR3 sequence (DNA): TGTGCCAGCAGTTCTCAGGGATCTCGGGCCAACGTCCTGACTTTC. Encoded protein: CASSSQGSRANVLTF.

The CDR3 DNA follows: TGTGCCAGTAGTAAGGGACTAGCTCAAGATACGCAGTATTTT. Translating gives CASSKGLAQDTQYF. The chain uses TRBV19 and TRBJ2-3; TRBD2 matches at 9 bases. Looked up from germline, CDR1 is LNHDA and CDR2 is SQIVND (reference sequence). The CDR3 length is 14 residues. With 4 bases clipped from V and 5 bases from J, the junction kept 4 bases outside the gene matches.

The J gene is TRBJ2-1, the V gene TRBV7-3, with 12 nucleotides matching TRBD2. This CDR3 comprises 15 residues. Germline V gene data show CDR1 as SGHTA and CDR2 as FQGTGA. V lost 5 bases and J lost 2; bases outside the gene matches: 1. CDR3 loop: CASSRLAGAYNEQFF. The CDR3 DNA follows: TGTGCCAGCAGCCGACTAGCGGGAGCCTACAATGAGCAGTTCTTC.

The chain combines TRBV24-1 with TRBJ1-3; no clear D. The CDR3 loop spans 15 amino acids. Trimming cost V 3 bases and J 0 bases, with 8 bases left between them. Germline CDR1 reads KGHDR; CDR2 reads SFDVKD. This CDR3 is CATSDETSSGNTIYF. For the CDR3, the DNA is TGTGCCACCAGTGATGAGACAAGCTCTGGAAACACCATATATTTT.

V and J are TRBV14 and TRBJ2-7, with 9 bases matching TRBD2. V trimming: 4 bases; J trimming: 5 bases; junction bases outside the gene matches: 15. The CDR3 has 17 residues. Germline loops: CDR1 SGHDN, CDR2 FVKESK. The CDR3 DNA reads TGTGCCAGCAGCCCCATTTCCTCGAGCGGGAGGCTAAACGAGCAGTACTTC. Its protein is CASSPISSSGRLNEQYF.

The rearrangement joins TRBV6-5 to TRBJ1-1, with a possible D match to TRBD1 (5 bases). The CDR3 spans 15 residues. Germline values: CDR1 MNHEY, CDR2 SVGAGI. V was shortened by 6 bases and J by 4 bases, with 18 bases between the two germline ends. The CDR3 here is CASSPTPNRGTEAFF. The CDR3 nucleotides are TGTGCCAGCAGCCCCACCCCCAATAGGGGCACTGAAGCTTTCTTT.

The chain joins TRBV30 to TRBJ1-5, with a possible D match to TRBD1 (5 bases). From germline, CDR1 is GTSNPN and CDR2 SVGIG (reference sequence). This CDR3 is built from 13 residues. V was trimmed by 3 bases and J by 4 bases, leaving 10 bases between them. CDR3 amino acids: CAWRTGRNQPQHF. CDR3 nucleotides: TGTGCCTGGAGAACAGGCCGGAATCAGCCCCAGCATTTT. The full variable domain, rest sourced from reference TRBV30 and TRBJ1-5, is SQTIHQWPATLVQPVGSPLSLECTVEGTSNPNLYWYRQAAGRGLQLLFYSVGIGQISSEVPQNLSASRPQDRQFILSSKKLLLSDSGFYLCAWRTGRNQPQHFGDGTRLSIL.

Regarding this clone: Other DNA sequences in this specimen translate into the identical CDR3. The chain joins TRBV27 to TRBJ2-7; possible D gene TRBD2, 6 bases. CDR3 length: 14 amino acids. Germline V gene sequence: CDR1 MNHEY, CDR2 SMNVEV (reference sequence). V gave up 0 bases and J gave up 0 bases, with 6 bases separating them. Here the CDR3 reads CASSLSGSSYEQYF. Written as DNA, the CDR3 is TGTGCCAGCAGTTTATCCGGGAGCTCCTACGAGCAGTACTTC.